This T cell receptor (beta chain) was sequenced in a study of blood T cell repertoires in COVID-19. As for the study in general: Both acute and convalescent COVID-19 samples were obtained from the United States, Italy and Spain. The cDNA or gDNA used as material had been derived from T cells, B-cell-depleted T cells, or PBMCs.

This clone appeared a few times. As processed by the authors: By means of reference gene primer amplification, nucleated cell counts were estimated. Only in-frame clones appear in the TCRdb table, and some are missing; sequencing was by immunoSEQ multiplex PCR. For V, J and clone size, that table is used; D and trimming come from the DNA. Of 100,000 to 120,000 clones in the sample, over 70% were seen once. Looked up from germline, CDR1 is SGHNT and CDR2 is YENEEA. This CDR3 has 15 amino acids. Trimming removed 5 bases at V and 0 bases at J, with 11 bases between. Sequenced material: peripheral blood. This clonotype originated in a man in his fifties or sixties with acute or convalescent COVID-19. This chain connects TRBV11-3 to TRBJ1-5; possible D gene TRBD1, 6 bases. Here the CDR3 reads CASSPWTDSNQPQHF. CDR3 sequence (DNA): TGTGCCAGCAGCCCCTGGACAGATAGCAATCAGCCCCAGCATTTT.